This T cell receptor (beta chain) was observed in a study of cytomegalovirus exposure and HLA in healthy donors. Germline trimming cut 5 bases from V and 2 bases from J; bases unmatched to any gene: 3. Germline V gives CDR1 SGHTA, CDR2 FQGNSA. The CDR3 spans 14 residues. Study-level findings and limits: In a later analysis, common viral pathogens appeared linked to several of the most significant clusters. CMV serostatus was the only recorded immune exposure for donors. In a later analysis, at a false discovery rate of 0.05, under 20,000 TCR beta sequences were associated with HLA alleles. In a later analysis, HLA-associated TCR beta chains were more clonally expanded than equally common others.

Primers for the PCR totalled 60 Vbeta and 13 Jbeta. The assay was immunoSEQ multiplex PCR, and TCRdb's table has in-frame clones only and misses some. The table shows 100,000 to 150,000 clones, with roughly 82% occurring only once. Concerning this clone itself: Its target is unknown.

This receptor was taken from a male donor in good health and CMV-seropositive. This sequence joins TRBV7-2 and TRBJ2-3; 8 positions match TRBD2. The sequencing input was PBMCs. The CDR3 region is CASSPGLATDTQYF. The CDR3 region has the DNA TGTGCCAGCAGCCCAGGACTAGCCACAGATACGCAGTATTTT. The full variable domain, completed using reference TRBV7-2 and TRBJ2-3, is GAGVSQSPSNKVTEKGKDVELRCDPISGHTALYWYRQSLGQGLEFLIYFQGNSAPDKSGLPSDRFSAERTGGSVSTLTIQRTQQEDSAVYLCASSPGLATDTQYFGPGTRLTVL.